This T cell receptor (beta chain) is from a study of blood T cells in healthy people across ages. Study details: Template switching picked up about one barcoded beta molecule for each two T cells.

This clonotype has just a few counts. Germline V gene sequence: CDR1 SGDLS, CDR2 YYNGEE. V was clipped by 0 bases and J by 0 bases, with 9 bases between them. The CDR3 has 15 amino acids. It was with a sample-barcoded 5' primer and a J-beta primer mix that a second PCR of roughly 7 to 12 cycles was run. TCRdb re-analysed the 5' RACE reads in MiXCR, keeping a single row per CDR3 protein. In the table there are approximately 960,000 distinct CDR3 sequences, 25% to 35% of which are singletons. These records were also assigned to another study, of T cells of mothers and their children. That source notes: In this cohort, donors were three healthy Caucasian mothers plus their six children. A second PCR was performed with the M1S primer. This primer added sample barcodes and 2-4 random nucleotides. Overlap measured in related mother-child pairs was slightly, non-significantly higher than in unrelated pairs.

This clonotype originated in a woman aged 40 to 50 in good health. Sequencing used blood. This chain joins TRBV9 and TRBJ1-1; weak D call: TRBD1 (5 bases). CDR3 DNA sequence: TGTGCCAGCAGCGTAGTTGGGGCTTTGAACACTGAAGCTTTCTTT. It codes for CASSVVGALNTEAFF.